Below are 14 T cell receptor beta chains sequenced from a single sample in a study of CD8 T cells in Susac syndrome. cDNA came from roughly 0.5 to 1 ug RNA primed by random hexamers. Each CDR3 protein is one row after TCRdb ran MiXCR on the immunoSEQ multiplex PCR reads. The sample has roughly 200,000 distinct CDR3 sequences; 90% to 95% are singletons. Sequencing was carried out using CD4+ T cells from PBMCs. Source of these receptors: a human donor in good health.

V and J are TRBV29-1 and TRBJ2-3, with TRBD2 matching 14 bases. CDR3 length: 15 amino acids. Trimming took 1 base from V and 4 from J; bases not matched to a gene: 1. Germline CDR1 SQVTM, CDR2 ANQGSEA. CDR3 sequence: CSVEGTSGRPDTQYF. The CDR3, as DNA: TGCAGCGTTGAAGGGACTAGCGGGAGGCCAGATACGCAGTATTTT.

The chain links TRBV7-2 to TRBJ2-7, with 7 bases identical to TRBD1. Germline CDR1 and CDR2: SGHTA and FQGNSA. This CDR3 region has 14 residues. With 2 bases clipped from V and 3 bases from J, the junction kept 4 bases outside the gene matches. CDR3 amino acids: CASSLRDRNYEQYF. The CDR3 DNA is TGTGCCAGCAGCTTAAGGGACAGAAACTACGAGCAGTACTTC. Looking up the rest from reference TRBV7-2 and TRBJ2-7 gives the full variable domain: GAGVSQSPSNKVTEKGKDVELRCDPISGHTALYWYRQSLGQGLEFLIYFQGNSAPDKSGLPSDRFSAERTGGSVSTLTIQRTQQEDSAVYLCASSLRDRNYEQYFGPGTRLTVT.

This clonotype has only one observation. V is TRBV7-2 and J is TRBJ2-3; 10 bases fit TRBD2. The germline gives CDR1 SGHTA, CDR2 FQGNSA. The CDR3 runs 16 residues. V gave up 1 base and J gave up 4 bases; unmatched junction bases: 5. The CDR3 nucleotides read TGTGCCAGCAGCTTAGTGGCTAGCGGGGGCGCAGATACGCAGTATTTT. It is translated as CASSLVASGGADTQYF.

The V gene is TRBV7-8, the J gene TRBJ2-1, with 8 bases that match TRBD2. Germline values: CDR1 SGHVS, CDR2 FQNEAQ. The CDR3 has 15 amino acids. V trimming: 2 bases; J trimming: 9 bases; junction bases outside the gene matches: 9. This CDR3 reads CASSLLAGLFGEQFF. The CDR3 DNA is TGTGCCAGCAGCTTATTAGCGGGACTTTTTGGTGAGCAGTTCTTC.

CDR3 amino acids: CASRRDRGPTDTQYF. The CDR3 DNA follows: TGCGCCAGCAGGCGGGACAGGGGGCCGACAGATACGCAGTATTTT. The chain recombines TRBV4-1 with TRBJ2-3; 12 positions agree with TRBD1. Germline V CDR1 and CDR2: MGHRA, YSYEKL. V lost 6 bases, J lost 3 bases, and 4 bases stayed unmatched. The length of the CDR3 is 15 residues.

The chain uses TRBV15 and TRBJ2-7, with 9 bases identical to TRBD1. Germline CDR1 LNHNV, CDR2 YYDKDF (reference sequence). V lost 4 bases and J lost 2; bases outside the gene matches: 6. The CDR3 runs to 15 residues. CDR3 sequence: CATSKGTGTTYEQYF. In DNA form, the CDR3 reads TGTGCCACCAGCAAGGGGACAGGGACAACCTACGAGCAGTACTTC.

In nucleotides, the CDR3 is TGTGCCAGCAGTGACAGGGAGAGCTACAATGAGCAGTTCTTC. This codes for CASSDRESYNEQFF. The J gene is TRBJ2-1, the V gene TRBV25-1; D assignment may be TRBD1 or TRBD2 (5 bases each). Trimming left V 3 bases short and J 3 bases short, with 9 bases between. CDR1 is MGHDK, CDR2 SYGVNS, per germline. This CDR3 region has 14 residues.

The V and J genes are TRBV9 and TRBJ1-1; D ambiguous. The CDR3 has 14 amino acids. Trimming removed 4 bases at V and 5 bases at J, with 15 bases between. Germline lookup yields CDR1 SGDLS and CDR2 YYNGEE. The DNA for the CDR3 is TGTGCCAGCAGCTTGACCCCGGCGGGAACTGAAGCTTTCTTT. Amino acid sequence: CASSLTPAGTEAFF.

Points on this clonotype: A read error may account for a junction end that differs from germline. This chain links TRBV2 with TRBJ1-2; maybe TRBD1 (5 bases). This CDR3 spans 12 amino acids. The germline gives CDR1 SNHLY, CDR2 FYNNEI. The CDR3 region is CASMGLGDTRSF. The CDR3 nucleotides read TGTGCCAGCATGGGGCTCGGGGATACTCGTTCCTTC.

This clonotype showed up just a few times. V usage is TRBV3-1 and J usage is TRBJ2-1; D gene ambiguous. The CDR3 spans 12 residues. V was pared by 0 bases and J by 9 bases, with 6 bases between. Looked up from germline, CDR1 is LGHDT and CDR2 is YNNKEL (reference sequence). The CDR3 region is CASSQDSTEQFF. CDR3 DNA sequence: TGTGCCAGCAGCCAAGATAGTACTGAGCAGTTCTTC.

This clonotype was detected once. The chain couples TRBV9 to TRBJ2-7; 9 bases map to TRBD1. Germline V CDR1 and CDR2: SGDLS, YYNGEE. V dropped 2 bases and J dropped 2; count of bases not matched to a gene: 2. The CDR3 consists of 14 residues. CDR3: CASSVGTGTYEQYF. The CDR3 nucleotides read TGTGCCAGCAGCGTTGGGACAGGGACCTACGAGCAGTACTTC.

This rearrangement joins TRBV29-1 to TRBJ2-3; D gene ambiguous. CDR3 length: 11 amino acids. V lost 7 bases and J lost 0, with 5 bases in between. CDR1 SQVTM and CDR2 ANQGSEA come from the germline V gene. CDR3 DNA sequence: TGCAGCGAGTTCAGCACAGATACGCAGTATTTT. This codes for CSEFSTDTQYF.

The chain combines TRBV29-1 with TRBJ1-1; the D gene is possibly TRBD1 (5 bases). This CDR3 region has 13 residues. Looked up from germline, CDR1 is SQVTM and CDR2 is ANQGSEA. V lost 7 bases, J lost 4 bases, and 16 bases lay in between. CDR3 protein: CSARKVGGTEAFF. In DNA form, the CDR3 reads TGCAGCGCAAGGAAGGTCGGGGGCACTGAAGCTTTCTTT.

This clonotype appeared once. The V gene is TRBV28, the J gene TRBJ1-1; no clear D. V lost 7 bases and J 5 bases, leaving 20 bases between the germline ends. The germline V gene has CDR1 MDHEN and CDR2 SYDVKM. CDR3 size: 15 residues. The CDR3 sequence: CASILSEGARTEAFF. The CDR3 region has the DNA TGTGCCAGCATCCTTAGTGAGGGCGCGCGGACTGAAGCTTTCTTT.